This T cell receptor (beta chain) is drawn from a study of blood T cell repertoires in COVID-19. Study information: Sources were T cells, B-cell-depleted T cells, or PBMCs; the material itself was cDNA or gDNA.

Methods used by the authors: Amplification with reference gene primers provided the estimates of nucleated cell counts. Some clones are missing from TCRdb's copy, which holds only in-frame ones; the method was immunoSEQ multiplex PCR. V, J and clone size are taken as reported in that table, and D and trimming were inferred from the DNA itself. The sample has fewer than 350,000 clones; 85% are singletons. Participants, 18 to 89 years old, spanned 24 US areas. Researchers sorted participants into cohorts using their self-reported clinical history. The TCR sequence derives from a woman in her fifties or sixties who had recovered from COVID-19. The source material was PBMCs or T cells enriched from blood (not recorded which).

The CDR3 loop is CASSFSGGESEQYF. For the CDR3, the DNA is TGTGCCAGCAGCTTTTCAGGCGGGGAGAGTGAGCAGTACTTC. The chain is built from TRBV7-3 and TRBJ2-7, with D perhaps TRBD2 (6 bases). CDR3 length equals 14 residues. CDR1 is SGHTA and CDR2 is FQGTGA in the germline V gene. Between the trimmed V and J ends, which lost 3 bases and 7 bases, there was a span of 16 bases. The full variable domain, completed using reference TRBV7-3 and TRBJ2-7, is GAGVSQTPSNKVTEKGKYVELRCDPISGHTALYWYRQSLGQGPEFLIYFQGTGAADDSGLPNDRFFAVRPEGSVSTLKIQRTERGDSAVYLCASSFSGGESEQYFGPGTRLTVT.